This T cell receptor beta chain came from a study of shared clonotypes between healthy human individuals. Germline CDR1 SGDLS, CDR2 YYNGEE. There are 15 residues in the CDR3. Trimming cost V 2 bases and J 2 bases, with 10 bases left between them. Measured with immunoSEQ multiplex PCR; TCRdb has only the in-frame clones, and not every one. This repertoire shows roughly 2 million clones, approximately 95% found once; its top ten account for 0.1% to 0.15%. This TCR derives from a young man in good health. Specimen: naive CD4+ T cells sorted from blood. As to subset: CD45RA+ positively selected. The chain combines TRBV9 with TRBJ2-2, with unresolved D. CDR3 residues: CASSVHSDNTGELFF. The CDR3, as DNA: TGTGCCAGCAGCGTTCACAGTGACAACACCGGGGAGCTGTTTTTT.